This T cell receptor beta chain stems from a study of blood T cell repertoires in COVID-19. Across the whole study: Samples representing acute and convalescent COVID-19 were sourced from the United States, Italy and Spain. T cells, B-cell-depleted T cells, or PBMCs provided the cDNA or gDNA that served as material.

How the authors handled the data: Reference gene primers were amplified, and this amplification served to estimate nucleated cell counts. The method was immunoSEQ multiplex PCR; TCRdb's version includes in-frame clones alone and lacks a portion of them. V, J and clone size are those of that table, while D and trimming were read from the DNA. This table holds 110,000 or so clones, just under 90% found once. CDR1 MDHEN and CDR2 SYDVKM come from the germline V gene. The CDR3 consists of 12 residues. Trimming cost V 1 base and J 6 bases, with 6 bases left between them. The table lists this clone with a few counts.

The chain uses TRBV28 and TRBJ1-1; D is unresolved. This TCR came from a woman between 45 and 65 years old with acute or convalescent COVID-19. The sample comprised peripheral blood. CDR3 sequence (DNA): TGTGCCAGCAGTTTATCATTCCCTGAAGCTTTCTTT. Translation: CASSLSFPEAFF.